This T cell receptor (beta chain) was captured by sequencing in a study of blood T cells in healthy people across ages. PCR was performed a second time for 7 to 11 cycles using a sample-barcoded 5' primer and a J-beta primer mix. TCRdb itself ran the 5' RACE reads through MiXCR, one entry per CDR3 protein. The repertoire holds about 930,000 distinct CDR3 sequences, with about 29% as singletons. Trimming left V 5 bases short and J 12 bases short, with 14 bases between. Germline assignment: CDR1 SGHTA and CDR2 FQGNSA. The CDR3 consists of 12 residues. This clonotype has more than one count but fewer than ten. These data also formed part of another study, on T cells of mothers and their children.

This receptor was identified in a woman in her thirties or forties in good health. The sequenced sample was blood. The chain recombines TRBV7-2 with TRBJ2-1; D ambiguous. In DNA form, the CDR3 reads TGTGCCAGCAGCCCCTGGACCAGCTTGCAGTTCTTC. Amino acids: CASSPWTSLQFF.